The 6 T cell receptor beta chains listed next were all sequenced from one sample in a study of CD8 T cells in ankylosing spondylitis. TCRdb itself ran the 5' RACE reads through MiXCR, one entry per CDR3 protein. The data contain 200,000 to 250,000 distinct CDR3 sequences, about 10% of them singletons. Material for sequencing was blood, either unsorted or a sorted T cell fraction (not recorded which). The receptor source for this set is a male donor with ankylosing spondylitis or in good health (not recorded which).

V usage is TRBV6-1 and J usage is TRBJ1-2; 11 positions agree with TRBD1. This CDR3 region has 13 residues. Germline CDR1 MNHNS, CDR2 SASEGT. The V and J ends lost 6 bases and 8 bases, in that order; junction bases with no gene match: 5. As DNA, the CDR3 is TGTGCCAGCAGCGTCCGGGACAGGGGGGGCTACACCTTC. This gives the protein CASSVRDRGGYTF.

In this sample, this clonotype turned up many times. This chain connects TRBV25-1 to TRBJ2-4; possible D gene TRBD1, 6 bases. The germline gives CDR1 MGHDK, CDR2 SYGVNS. Trimming pared 6 bases from V and 7 bases from J, leaving 16 bases between. The CDR3 totals 14 residues. CDR3 sequence: CASRSVDSSNIQYF. DNA for the CDR3: TGTGCCAGCAGGTCCGTGGACAGCTCTAACATTCAGTACTTC.

Regarding this clonotype: With a much larger clone just one base away, this may be a read error. V gene TRBV29-1 combines with J gene TRBJ1-1; 7 nucleotides match TRBD1. The CDR3 is made up of 12 amino acids. The germline V gene encodes CDR1 SQVTM and CDR2 ANQGSEA. The CDR3 DNA is TGCAGCGTGGGGACAGTTTACACTGTAGCTTTCTTT. This gives the protein CSVGTVYTVAFF.

The V gene is TRBV5-1, the J gene TRBJ2-3; the match to TRBD2 covers 12 bases. CDR3 length equals 16 residues. Germline V gene sequence: CDR1 SGHRS, CDR2 YFSETQ. V lost 0 bases and J lost 6; bases outside the gene matches: 5. The CDR3 loop reads CASSLAITSGRDTQYF. The CDR3 bases are TGCGCCAGCAGCTTGGCCATAACTAGCGGGAGGGATACGCAGTATTTT.

This rearrangement joins TRBV29-1 to TRBJ2-3; possibly TRBD2 for D (6 bases). Germline CDR1 and CDR2: SQVTM and ANQGSEA. V was shortened by 3 bases and J by 6 bases, with 10 bases between the two germline ends. The CDR3 sequence is 12 residues long. The CDR3 sequence is CSVEKGRDTQYF. CDR3 nucleotides: TGCAGCGTTGAGAAAGGGAGGGATACGCAGTATTTT.

The table lists this clonotype with many counts. This sequence joins TRBV5-1 and TRBJ2-1; no reliable D call. CDR1 SGHRS and CDR2 YFSETQ come from the germline V gene. The CDR3 is 12 residues long. The ends were cut back, 0 bases at V and 8 bases at J, with 6 bases in the middle. The CDR3 loop reads CASSLVIDEQFF. The CDR3 DNA reads TGCGCCAGCAGCTTGGTTATAGATGAGCAGTTCTTC. Based on the CDR3 plus reference TRBV5-1 and TRBJ2-1, the full variable domain is KAGVTQTPRYLIKTRGQQVTLSCSPISGHRSVSWYQQTPGQGLQFLFEYFSETQRNKGNFPGRFSGRQFSNSRSEMNVSTLELGDSALYLCASSLVIDEQFFGPGTRLTVL.